This T cell receptor (beta chain) comes out of a study of preoperative IRX-2 immunotherapy in early breast cancer. Using immunoSEQ multiplex PCR, the repertoire was profiled, and TCRdb retains in-frame clones only, with some absent. The sample contains some 13,000 clones, approximately 90% of which appear only once. The CDR3 loop spans 11 amino acids. Germline V gives CDR1 SQVTM, CDR2 ANQGSEA. V lost 4 bases and J 6 bases, leaving 6 bases between the germline ends. Sample treatment: preoperative locoregional IRX-2 cytokine immunotherapy. Samples came from a phase Ib trial of preoperative locoregional IRX-2 cytokine immunotherapy.

The sample was taken from a patient treated with IRX-2 immunotherapy. The TCR comes from a human donor with breast cancer. The chain uses TRBV29-1 and TRBJ2-2; D is tentatively TRBD1 or TRBD2 (5 bases each). CDR3 loop: CSVGGSGELFF. CDR3 nucleotide sequence: TGCAGCGTTGGGGGGTCCGGGGAGCTGTTTTTT.